What follows describes a single T cell receptor (beta chain). Its antigen is unknown. Regions amplified from RNA transcripts were the TCR beta CDR3 regions. Primed by the HTBI set, a first-round RT-PCR was run on the TCR CDR3. TCRdb independently ran MiXCR on the multiplex PCR reads; one entry per CDR3 protein. This sample has about 590,000 distinct CDR3 sequences; around 14% occur once, and the top ten carry less than 9.5%. This sample stems from a study of T cells in Graves' hyperthyroidism and ophthalmopathy. For the study at large: Peripheral blood was acquired at first diagnosis, ahead of any therapy whatsoever.

Diagnosing involved the use of clinical symptoms, serum thyroxine and TRAb, thyroid ultrasound and orbital computed tomography. General study findings and limits: Ophthalmopathy was predicted by the model a median of about 6.5 months ahead of onset.

The clonotype was recovered from a woman in her twenties or thirties with Graves' hyperthyroidism. Material for sequencing was blood.

The CDR3 loop is CASSQGPSGQGLSTF. CDR3 DNA: TGTGCCAGCAGCCAAGGCCCGTCCGGACAGGGACTTTCCACCTTC. V gene TRBV14 combines with J gene TRBJ1-2; 8 nucleotides align to TRBD1. This CDR3 has 15 amino acids. J was trimmed by 13 bases and V by 1 base; bases with no gene match: 14. Germline V gene lookup returns CDR1 SGHDN and CDR2 FVKESK.